What follows is one TCR beta chain and its context. Its specificity is not known. CDR1 MNHEY and CDR2 SMNVEV come from the germline V gene (reference sequence). This CDR3 comprises 14 residues. Trimming cost V 3 bases and J 4 bases, with 12 bases left between them. The data were taken from a study of OX40 agonist ivuxolimab in advanced cancers. Study information: It was ivuxolimab, an agonistic anti-OX40 (CD134) antibody, that patients were treated with. Patients receiving dose escalation had hepatocellular carcinoma, melanoma, renal cell or head and neck cancer.

The repertoire was sequenced with immunoSEQ multiplex PCR; TCRdb's copy has only in-frame clones and lacks some. The profile covers about 85,000 clones, with about 80% appearing a single time and 6.6% taken by the ten largest. The study, taken as a whole, reports: Partial responders at 0.1-3.0 mg/kg showed near-lowest clonal expansion. CD4+ and CD8+ T cells in blood underwent clonal expansion by week 6 at 0.1 to 3.0 mg/kg.

The sequences come from CD4+ or CD8+ T cells sorted from blood, collected in a trial of the OX40 agonist ivuxolimab. This chain connects TRBV27 to TRBJ1-1, with a possible D match to TRBD1 (5 bases). This clonotype was sampled from an adult with an advanced solid tumor such as melanoma, head and neck, liver or kidney cancer. As DNA, the CDR3 is TGTGCCAGCAGTTTGGGCCCCCAGGGCACTGAAGCTTTCTTT. It is translated as CASSLGPQGTEAFF.